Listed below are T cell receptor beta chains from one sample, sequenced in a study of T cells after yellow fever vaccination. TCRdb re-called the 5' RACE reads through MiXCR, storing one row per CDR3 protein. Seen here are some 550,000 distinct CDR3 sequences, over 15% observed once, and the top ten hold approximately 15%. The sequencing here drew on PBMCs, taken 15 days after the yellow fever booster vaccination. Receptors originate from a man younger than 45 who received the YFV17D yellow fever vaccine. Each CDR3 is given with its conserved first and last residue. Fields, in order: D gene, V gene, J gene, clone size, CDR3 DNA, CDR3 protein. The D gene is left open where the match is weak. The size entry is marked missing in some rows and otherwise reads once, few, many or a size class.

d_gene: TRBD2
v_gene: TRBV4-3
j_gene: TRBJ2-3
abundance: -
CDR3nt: TGCGCCAGCAGCCAAGATTTGGCGGGAGGACCAGATACGCAGTATTTT
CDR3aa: CASSQDLAGGPDTQYF

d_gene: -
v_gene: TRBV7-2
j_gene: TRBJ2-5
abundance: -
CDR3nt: TGTGCCAGCAGCTTAGGGACTTTCTCGGAGACCCAGTACTTC
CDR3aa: CASSLGTFSETQYF

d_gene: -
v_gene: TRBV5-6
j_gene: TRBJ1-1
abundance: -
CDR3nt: TGTGCCAGCAGCCACCCTCCCAGCTATACGAACACTGAAGCTTTCTTT
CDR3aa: CASSHPPSYTNTEAFF

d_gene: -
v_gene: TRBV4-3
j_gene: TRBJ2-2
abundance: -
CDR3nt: TGCGCCAGCAGCCAAAACAATTTAGCCTACACCGGGGAGCTGTTTTTT
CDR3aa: CASSQNNLAYTGELFF

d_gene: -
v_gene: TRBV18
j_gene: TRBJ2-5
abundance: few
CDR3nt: TGTGCCAGCTCATCCGTCCCGGGTGGAGAGGAGACCCAGTACTTC
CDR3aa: CASSSVPGGEETQYF

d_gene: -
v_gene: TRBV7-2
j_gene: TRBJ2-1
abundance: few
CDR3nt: TGTGCCAGCAGCCGTTTGTCCGGGGAGCAGTTCTTC
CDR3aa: CASSRLSGEQFF

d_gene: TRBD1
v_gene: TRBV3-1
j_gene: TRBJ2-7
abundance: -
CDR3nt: TGTGCCAGCAGCAAGGGACAGGGAGGCTCCTACGAGCAGTACTTC
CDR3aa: CASSKGQGGSYEQYF

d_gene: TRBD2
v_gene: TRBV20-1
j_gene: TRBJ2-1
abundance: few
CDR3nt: TGCAGTGCTAGCGGGAGGAGGGTAAATGAGCAGTTCTTC
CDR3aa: CSASGRRVNEQFF

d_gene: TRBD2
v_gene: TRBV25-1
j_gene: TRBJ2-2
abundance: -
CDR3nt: TGTGCCAGCAGTGAGCGGGAGGCCTACACCGGGGAGCTGTTTTTT
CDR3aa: CASSEREAYTGELFF

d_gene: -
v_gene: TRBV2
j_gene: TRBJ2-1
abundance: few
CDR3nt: TGTGCCAGCAGTAATCAGGGGGGTGTTTCGGCTGAGCAGTTCTTC
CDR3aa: CASSNQGGVSAEQFF

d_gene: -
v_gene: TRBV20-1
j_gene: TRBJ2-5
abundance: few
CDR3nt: TGCAGTGCCCGCGGAGGGAGCGCCCAAGAGACCCAGTACTTC
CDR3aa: CSARGGSAQETQYF

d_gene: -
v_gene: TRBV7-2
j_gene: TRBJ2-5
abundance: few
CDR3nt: TGTGCCAGCAGCTCCTGGATTCAGTACCAAGAGACCCAGTACTTC
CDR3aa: CASSSWIQYQETQYF

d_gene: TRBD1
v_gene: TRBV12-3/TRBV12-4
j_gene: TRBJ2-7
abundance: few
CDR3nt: TGTGCCAGCAGTTTAGCGGGACAGGCATACGAGCAGTACTTC
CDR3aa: CASSLAGQAYEQYF

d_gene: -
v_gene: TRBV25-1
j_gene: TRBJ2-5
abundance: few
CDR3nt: TGTGCCAGCAGTGATCCGGCAGGACCAGGGATATGGGAGACCCAGTACTTC
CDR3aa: CASSDPAGPGIWETQYF

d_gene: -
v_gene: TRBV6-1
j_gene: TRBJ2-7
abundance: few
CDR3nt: TGTGCCAGCAGTGATTCTATGCAGGGGTGGACCTACGAGCAGTACTTC
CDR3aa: CASSDSMQGWTYEQYF

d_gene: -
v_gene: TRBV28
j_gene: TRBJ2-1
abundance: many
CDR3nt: TGTGCCAGCAGTTTATTGGGGTATTACAATGAGCAGTTCTTC
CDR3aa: CASSLLGYYNEQFF

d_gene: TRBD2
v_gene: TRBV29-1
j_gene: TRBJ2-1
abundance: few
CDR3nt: TGCAGCGTGGCCGGGACTAGCGGGAAAGCAATCCCCTACAATGAGCAGTTCTTC
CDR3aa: CSVAGTSGKAIPYNEQFF

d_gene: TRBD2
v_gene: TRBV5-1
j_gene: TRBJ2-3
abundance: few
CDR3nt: TGCGCCAGCAGCTTTAATGCGGGAGGGCCGGGGGATACGCAGTATTTT
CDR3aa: CASSFNAGGPGDTQYF

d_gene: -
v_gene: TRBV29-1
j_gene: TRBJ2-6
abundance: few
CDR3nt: TGCAGCGTTGATGTGGGGGATGGGGCCAACGTCCTGACTTTC
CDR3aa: CSVDVGDGANVLTF

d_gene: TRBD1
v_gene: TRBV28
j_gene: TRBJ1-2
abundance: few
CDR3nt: TGTGCCAGCAGTCTTCTGCCGGGACAGGGGGTATTCGAGTACACCTTC
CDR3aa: CASSLLPGQGVFEYTF

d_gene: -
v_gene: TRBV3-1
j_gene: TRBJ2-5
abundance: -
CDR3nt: TGTGCCAGCAGCCGTGCCCGATCGGAGACCCAGTACTTC
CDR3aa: CASSRARSETQYF

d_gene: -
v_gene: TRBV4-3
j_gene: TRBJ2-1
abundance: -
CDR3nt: TGCGCCAGCAGCCAAGGGGCCAACTCCTACAATGAGCAGTTCTTC
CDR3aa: CASSQGANSYNEQFF

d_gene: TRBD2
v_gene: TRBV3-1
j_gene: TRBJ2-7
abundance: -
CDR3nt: TGTGCCAGCAGCCATGGGACTAGCTTATTTGAGCAGTACTTC
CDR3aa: CASSHGTSLFEQYF

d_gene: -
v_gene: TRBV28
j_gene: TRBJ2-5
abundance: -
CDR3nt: TGTGCCAGCGACAGCCCGGTTAAAGAGACCCAGTACTTC
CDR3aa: CASDSPVKETQYF

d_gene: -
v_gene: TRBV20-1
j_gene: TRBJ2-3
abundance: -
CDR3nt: TGCAGTGCACACATAGGGGCAGATACGCAGTATTTT
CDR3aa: CSAHIGADTQYF

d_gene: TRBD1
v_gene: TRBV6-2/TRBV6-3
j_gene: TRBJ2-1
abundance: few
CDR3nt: TGTGCCAGCAGTCGACAGGGAAGCTCCTACAATGAGCAGTTCTTC
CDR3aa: CASSRQGSSYNEQFF

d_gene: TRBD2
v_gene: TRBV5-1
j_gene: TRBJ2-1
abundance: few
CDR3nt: TGCGCCAGCAGCTTAACTAGCGGTGAGCAGTTCTTC
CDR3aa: CASSLTSGEQFF

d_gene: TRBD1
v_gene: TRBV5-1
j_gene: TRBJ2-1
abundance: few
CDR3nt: TGCGCCAGCAGCACCGTGACCGGGACAGCTTCCTACAATGAGCAGTTCTTC
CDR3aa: CASSTVTGTASYNEQFF

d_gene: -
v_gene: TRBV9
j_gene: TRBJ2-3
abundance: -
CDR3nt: TGTGCCAGCAGCGTAGTAGGCGGAGGGGCGGATACGCAGTATTTT
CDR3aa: CASSVVGGGADTQYF

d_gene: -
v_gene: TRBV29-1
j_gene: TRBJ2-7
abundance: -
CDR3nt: TGCAGCGTTTCTAGGGGCGACCACGAGCAGTACTTC
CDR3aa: CSVSRGDHEQYF

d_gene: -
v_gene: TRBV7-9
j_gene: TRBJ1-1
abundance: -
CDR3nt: TGTGCCAGCAGCTTAGGAGGGGTCGAAGCTTTCTTT
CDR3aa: CASSLGGVEAFF

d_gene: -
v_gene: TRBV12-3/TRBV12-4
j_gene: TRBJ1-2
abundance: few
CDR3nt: TGTGCCAGCAGCCCTCGAACACCCCGTGATGGCTACACCTTC
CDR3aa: CASSPRTPRDGYTF

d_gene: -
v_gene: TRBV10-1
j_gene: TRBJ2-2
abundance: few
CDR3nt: TGCGCCAGCAGTGATTTTGGGGGGACCGGGGAGCTGTTTTTT
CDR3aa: CASSDFGGTGELFF

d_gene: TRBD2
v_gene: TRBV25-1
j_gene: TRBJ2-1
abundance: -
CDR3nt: TGTGCCAGCAGTGAAAGCGGGACTAGGGGTCGGAATGAGCAGTTCTTC
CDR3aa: CASSESGTRGRNEQFF

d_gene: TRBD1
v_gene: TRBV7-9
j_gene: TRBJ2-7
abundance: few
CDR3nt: TGTGCCAGCCGGGGACAGGTCTCCTACGAGCAGTACTTC
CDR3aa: CASRGQVSYEQYF

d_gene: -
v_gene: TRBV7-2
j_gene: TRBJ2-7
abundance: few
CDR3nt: TGTGCCAGCAGCCTAGAGCAGGGTACCTACGAGCAGTACTTC
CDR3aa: CASSLEQGTYEQYF

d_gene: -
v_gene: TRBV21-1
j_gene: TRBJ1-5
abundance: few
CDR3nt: TGTGCCAGCAGCAAAGAGGTTAGGGAGACACTATCCGGGTTGCAGCATTTT
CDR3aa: CASSKEVRETLSGLQHF

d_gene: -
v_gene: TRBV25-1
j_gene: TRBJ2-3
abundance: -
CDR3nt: TGTGCCAGCAGTGATGTCTCTAGCCGCGTTTCCGGGAAAGATACGCAGTATTTT
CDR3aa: CASSDVSSRVSGKDTQYF

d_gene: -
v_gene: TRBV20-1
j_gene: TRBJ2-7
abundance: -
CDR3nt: TGCAGTGCGAAGATGGGGACTTACGAGCAGTACTTC
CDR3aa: CSAKMGTYEQYF

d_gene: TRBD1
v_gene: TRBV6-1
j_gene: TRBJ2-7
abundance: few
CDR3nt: TGTGCCAGCAGCCGTACCACAGGGGGATACGAGCAGTACTTC
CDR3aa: CASSRTTGGYEQYF

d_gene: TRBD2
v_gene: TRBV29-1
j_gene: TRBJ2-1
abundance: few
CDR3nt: TGCAGCGTGAAAGCTAGCGGGTATTACAATGAGCAGTTCTTC
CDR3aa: CSVKASGYYNEQFF

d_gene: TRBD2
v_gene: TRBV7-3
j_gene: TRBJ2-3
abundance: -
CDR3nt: TGTGCCAGCAGCTGGACAGCGGGAGGGGATACGCAGTATTTT
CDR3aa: CASSWTAGGDTQYF

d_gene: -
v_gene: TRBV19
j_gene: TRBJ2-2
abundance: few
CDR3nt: TGTGCCAGTAGTATAGGTGAAAACACCGGGGAGCTGTTTTTT
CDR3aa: CASSIGENTGELFF

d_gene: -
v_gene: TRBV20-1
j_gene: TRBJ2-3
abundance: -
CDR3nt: TGCAGTGCTGCCCGTGTTGATGCTGGGGCAGATACGCAGTATTTT
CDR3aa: CSAARVDAGADTQYF

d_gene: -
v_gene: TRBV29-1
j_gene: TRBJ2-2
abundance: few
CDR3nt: TGCAGCGTTGAAGGCTGGACAAATACCGGGGAGCTGTTTTTT
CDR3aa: CSVEGWTNTGELFF

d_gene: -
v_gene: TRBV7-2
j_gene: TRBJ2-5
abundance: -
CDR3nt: TGTGCCAGCAGCCTCGGGACCACCCCGAAGACCCAGTACTTC
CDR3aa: CASSLGTTPKTQYF

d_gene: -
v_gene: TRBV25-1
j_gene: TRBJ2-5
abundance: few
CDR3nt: TGTGCCAGCGGCGACCTCGGCGCGGAAGAGACCCAGTACTTC
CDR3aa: CASGDLGAEETQYF

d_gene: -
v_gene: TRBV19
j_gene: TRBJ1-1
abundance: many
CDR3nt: TGTGCCAGTAGTATGGGGGGCACTGAAGCTTTCTTT
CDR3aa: CASSMGGTEAFF

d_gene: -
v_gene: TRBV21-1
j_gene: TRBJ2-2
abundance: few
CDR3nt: TGTGCCAGCAGCAGTGAAGGACCGGGAGCGACCGGGGAGCTGTTTTTT
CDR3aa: CASSSEGPGATGELFF

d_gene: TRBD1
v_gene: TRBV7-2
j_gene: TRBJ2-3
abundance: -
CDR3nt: TGTGCCAGCAGCATGGGGACAGCTGATACGCAGTATTTT
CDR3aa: CASSMGTADTQYF

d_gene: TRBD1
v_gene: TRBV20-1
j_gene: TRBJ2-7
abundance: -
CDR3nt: TGCAGTGCTAGAAAGGGACAGGGGCTACCCTACGAGCAGTACTTC
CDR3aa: CSARKGQGLPYEQYF

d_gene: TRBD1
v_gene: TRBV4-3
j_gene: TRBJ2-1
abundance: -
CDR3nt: TGCGCCAGCAGCCAAGAACCTCGGCCGGGACAGTCCTACAATGAGCAGTTCTTC
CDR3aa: CASSQEPRPGQSYNEQFF

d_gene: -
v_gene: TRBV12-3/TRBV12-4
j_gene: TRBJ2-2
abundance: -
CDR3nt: TGTGCCAGCAGTTTAGAGCTTAACACCGGGGAGCTGTTTTTT
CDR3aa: CASSLELNTGELFF